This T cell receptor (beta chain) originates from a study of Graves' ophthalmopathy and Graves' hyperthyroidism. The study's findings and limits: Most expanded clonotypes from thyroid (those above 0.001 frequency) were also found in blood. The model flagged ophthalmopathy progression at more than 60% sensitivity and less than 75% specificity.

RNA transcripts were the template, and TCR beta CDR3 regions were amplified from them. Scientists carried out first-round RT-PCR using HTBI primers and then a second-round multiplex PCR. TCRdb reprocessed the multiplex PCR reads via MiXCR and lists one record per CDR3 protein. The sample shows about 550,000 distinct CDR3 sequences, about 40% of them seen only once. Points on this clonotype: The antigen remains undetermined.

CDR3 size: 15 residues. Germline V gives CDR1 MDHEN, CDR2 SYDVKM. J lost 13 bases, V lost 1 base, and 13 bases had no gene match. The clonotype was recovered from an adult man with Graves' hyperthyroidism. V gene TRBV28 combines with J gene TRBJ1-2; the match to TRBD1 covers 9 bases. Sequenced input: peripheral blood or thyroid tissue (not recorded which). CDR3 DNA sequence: TGTGCCAGCAGTTTATTGTCCGGGGACAGGGCTCCTACCACCTTC. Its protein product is CASSLLSGDRAPTTF.